This T cell receptor beta chain stems from a study of T cell changes during pregnancy in multiple sclerosis. Profiling relied on immunoSEQ multiplex PCR, and the TCRdb table lists in-frame clones only, not all of them. The repertoire holds around 69,000 clones, with approximately 94% as singletons. Germline V gene lookup returns CDR1 MRHNA and CDR2 SNTAGT. The V end lost 2 bases, the J end lost 5 bases, and 13 bases lay between the germline ends. The CDR3 extends over 14 amino acids. The clonotype was recovered from a female donor with multiple sclerosis, enrolled in a pregnancy study. Material: peripheral blood, obtained in the third trimester of pregnancy. This chain links TRBV6-4 with TRBJ2-7, with D possibly TRBD2 on 5 matching bases. The CDR3 nucleotides are TGTGCCAGCAGTGACACCTCCTCTAGCCACGAGCAGTACTTC. Its protein product is CASSDTSSSHEQYF.